These T cell receptor beta chains were read from a single sample in a study of molecular identifiers for immune sequencing clone quantification. TCRdb re-analysed the PCR reads in MiXCR, keeping a single row per CDR3 protein. The sample has more than 550,000 distinct CDR3 sequences; roughly 25% are singletons. Sequencing input: naive CD8+ T cells from blood, with Jurkat cell RNA spiked in. Receptors originate from a human donor in good health. Some libraries in this study had Jurkat cell RNA spiked in. Both conserved end residues are part of each CDR3.

J: TRBJ1-5; V: TRBV19; CDR3: CASSLATRGNQPQHF
J: TRBJ2-5; V: TRBV15; CDR3: CATSSDRGIETQYF
J: TRBJ2-7; V: TRBV4-1; CDR3: CASSQDLAGVPGQYF
J: TRBJ2-7; V: TRBV2; CDR3: CASSAPGIYPYEQYF
J: TRBJ2-7; V: TRBV28; CDR3: CASSLWRGMEEQYF
J: TRBJ2-4; V: TRBV21-1; CDR3: CASSKAAGLAKNIQYF
J: TRBJ1-2; V: TRBV2; CDR3: CASIPTVNYGYTF
J: TRBJ2-7; V: TRBV5-1; CDR3: CASSWDPGQSYEQYF
J: TRBJ2-5; V: TRBV6-5; CDR3: CASSADRAQETQYF
J: TRBJ1-3; V: TRBV7-2; CDR3: CASSLWADPPGNTIYF
J: TRBJ2-1; V: TRBV28; CDR3: CAHTGVSSYNEQFF
J: TRBJ1-1; V: TRBV29-1; CDR3: CSVELLDSGEEAFF
J: TRBJ2-7; V: TRBV20-1; CDR3: CSARDLVVYEQYF
J: TRBJ1-1; V: TRBV2; CDR3: CASSEEEGDMNTEAFF
J: TRBJ2-2; V: TRBV24-1; CDR3: CATSDSSWAGTGELFF
J: TRBJ2-1; V: TRBV20-1; CDR3: CSARSDGRRNEQFF